Listed here are 13 T cell receptor beta chains from one sample, sequenced in a study of blood T cells in healthy people across ages (dated by TCRdb to about 2015). Library construction relied on 5' RACE. Sequenced on an Illumina HiSeq 2500. A second PCR of roughly 6 to 11 cycles was run with a J-beta primer mix and a sample-barcoded 5' primer. Using fastp trimming at Q25 and MiXCR clonotype assembly, TCRdb reanalyzed the public sequencing data and kept in-frame beta chains. Each entry merges the rows of one CDR3 protein and shows their most common DNA and genes. Present in this sample are 540,000 or so distinct CDR3 sequences, 45% to 55% of which were seen just once. Jointly, the top ten make up under 30% of the sample. Source material: blood. All receptors derive from an elderly man in good health.

This clonotype appeared a few times. The genes are TRBV20-1 and TRBJ2-7; no clear D. The germline V gene has CDR1 DFQATT and CDR2 SNEGSKA (reference sequence). V was shortened by 6 bases and J by 0 bases, with 15 bases between the two germline ends. This CDR3 contains 14 residues. The CDR3 protein is CSAALVWGSYEQYF. The CDR3 bases are TGCAGTGCCGCCCTGGTGTGGGGCTCCTACGAGCAGTACTTC.

The chain recombines TRBV30 with TRBJ2-4; tentatively, D is TRBD2 (5 bases). Judging by the DNA end, TRBJ2-5 fits better; the J call may be wrong. The CDR3 runs to 12 residues. Germline CDR1 reads GTSNPN; CDR2 reads SVGIG (reference sequence). CDR3 residues: CAWSPTGGTQYF. Written as DNA, the CDR3 is TGTGCCTGGAGCCCCACCGGAGGGACCCAGTACTTC.

This clonotype was observed at least ten times. This chain links TRBV6-6 with TRBJ1-5; a weak D match, TRBD1 (5 bases). The ends were cut back, 2 bases at V and 5 bases at J, with 16 bases in the middle. This CDR3 comprises 16 residues. Germline loops: CDR1 MNHNY, CDR2 SVGAGI (reference sequence). The CDR3: CASSYTVRAGDQPQHF. CDR3 in DNA: TGTGCCAGCAGTTACACCGTCCGAGCGGGGGATCAGCCCCAGCATTTT.

This chain links TRBV20-1 with TRBJ2-1, with 7 bases lining up with TRBD1. CDR3 length equals 13 residues. Trimming at V came to 8 bases and at J to 7 bases, leaving 11 bases not matched to a gene. Per germline, CDR1 DFQATT and CDR2 SNEGSKA (reference sequence). DNA of the CDR3: TGCAGTAAAACCGGTACAGGGGCTAATGAGCAGTTCTTC. It yields the protein CSKTGTGANEQFF.

The table lists this clonotype with a few counts. CDR3: CASSPGQGTANEQFF. DNA for the CDR3: TGTGCCAGCTCACCTGGGCAGGGCACGGCGAATGAGCAGTTCTTC. The chain is built from TRBV18 and TRBJ2-1; possible D gene TRBD1, 5 bases. The germline gives CDR1 KGHSH, CDR2 LQKENI. The CDR3 is made up of 15 amino acids. Between the trimmed V and J ends, which lost 3 bases and 7 bases, there was a span of 16 bases.

Concerning this clonotype: A much more abundant neighbour one base away suggests this may be a read error. The chain links TRBV6-5 to TRBJ2-1; 7 bases match TRBD2. J lost 8 bases, V lost 6 bases, and 16 bases had no gene match. Germline V gene data show CDR1 as MNHEY and CDR2 as SVGAGI. The CDR3 is 16 residues long. CDR3 nucleotide sequence: TGTGCCAGCAGCCCCCAGCGGGACTGGTCCTGGGATGAGCAGTTCTTC. Translation: CASSPQRDWSWDEQFF.

This clonotype came up a few times. This rearrangement joins TRBV20-1 to TRBJ2-5; D could derive from TRBD1 or TRBD2 (5 bases each). Trimming took 4 bases from V and 4 from J, leaving 10 bases between them. The germline V gene has CDR1 DFQATT and CDR2 SNEGSKA (reference sequence). This CDR3 region has 12 residues. The chain's CDR3 is CSAKGSVETQYF. CDR3 nucleotides: TGCAGTGCTAAGGGGAGTGTAGAGACCCAGTACTTC.

This clonotype was detected only a few times. The CDR3 here is CATRVTGGGAEETQYF. CDR3 DNA: TGTGCCACCAGGGTCACAGGCGGGGGGGCCGAAGAGACCCAGTACTTC. The chain joins TRBV15 to TRBJ2-5; 9 bases are shared with TRBD2. This CDR3 contains 16 residues. Trimming cost V 6 bases and J 3 bases; bases outside gene matches: 11. The germline CDR1 and CDR2 sequences are LNHNV and YYDKDF (reference sequence).

This clonotype was counted only a few times. This chain joins TRBV20-1 and TRBJ2-7, with TRBD2 matching 10 bases. Per the germline V gene, CDR1 is DFQATT and CDR2 is SNEGSKA (reference sequence). V trimming: 6 bases; J trimming: 1 base; junction bases outside the gene matches: 12. The CDR3 extends over 16 amino acids. CDR3 amino acids: CSAPLAGALDSYEQYF. As DNA, the CDR3 is TGCAGTGCCCCGCTAGCGGGAGCTTTAGATTCCTACGAGCAGTACTTC.

This chain uses TRBV20-1 with TRBJ1-1; possible D gene TRBD1, 5 bases. Trimming took off 6 bases at V and 5 bases at J, with 13 bases between the two ends. The CDR3 covers 12 residues. Germline loops: CDR1 DFQATT, CDR2 SNEGSKA (reference sequence). CDR3 bases: TGCAGTGCCACTACGGGACGAACTGAAGCTTTCTTT. Encoded protein: CSATTGRTEAFF.

The chain couples TRBV15 to TRBJ2-7; 9 positions agree with TRBD1. Germline V gene sequence: CDR1 LNHNV, CDR2 YYDKDF (reference sequence). Trimming cost V 3 bases and J 2 bases; bases outside gene matches: 8. The CDR3 length is 16 residues. The CDR3 bases are TGTGCCACCAGCAGGACCGGGACAGGGACGACCTACGAGCAGTACTTC. Amino acid sequence: CATSRTGTGTTYEQYF.

There are a few counts of this clonotype. The chain is built from TRBV29-1 and TRBJ2-7, with TRBD1 matching over 10 bases. This CDR3 has 13 amino acids. V lost 1 base to trimming and J lost 5 bases; unmatched junction nucleotides: 2. The germline V gene encodes CDR1 SQVTM and CDR2 ANQGSEA. The CDR3 loop reads CSVEGQGANEQYF. CDR3 in DNA: TGCAGCGTTGAAGGACAGGGGGCGAACGAGCAGTACTTC.

The chain has TRBV20-1 and TRBJ2-3; D ambiguous. There are 13 residues in the CDR3. Germline values: CDR1 DFQATT, CDR2 SNEGSKA (reference sequence). With 4 bases removed from V and 5 bases from J, the gap between germline ends came to 13 bases. The CDR3 protein is CSAIQPPKDTQYF. The CDR3 nucleotides are TGCAGTGCTATCCAGCCCCCAAAAGATACGCAGTATTTT.